This entry lists 7 T cell receptor beta chains sequenced from one sample in a study of graft-versus-host responses after intestinal transplantation. These receptors' targets are unknown. The repertoire was sequenced with immunoSEQ multiplex PCR; TCRdb's copy has only in-frame clones and lacks some. The sample holds some 130,000 clones, around 96% seen once. The sample in question was unstimulated CD8+ T cells sorted from spleen or lymph node cells, obtained before intestinal transplant. The source is a human donor who received an intestinal transplant.

The chain carries TRBV10-3 and TRBJ1-2; TRBD1 aligns across 8 bases. Germline values: CDR1 ENHRY, CDR2 SYGVKD. The CDR3 contains 14 residues. Losses at the gene ends were 6 bases for V and 3 bases for J; bases not matched to a gene: 6. CDR3 nucleotides: TGTGCCATCAGGACAGGGGCTCCGGACTATGGCTACACCTTC. It translates to CAIRTGAPDYGYTF.

The DNA of the CDR3 is TGTGCCAGCAGCTACGGACTAGCGGGAGACGAGCAGTACTTC. Translation: CASSYGLAGDEQYF. This sequence joins TRBV7-2 and TRBJ2-7; the match to TRBD2 covers 13 bases. Per germline, CDR1 SGHTA and CDR2 FQGNSA. The CDR3 has 14 amino acids. Germline trimming cut 4 bases from V and 5 bases from J; bases unmatched to any gene: 2.

As to this clone: The identical CDR3 is also encoded by other nucleotide sequences in the sample. This chain links TRBV7-3 with TRBJ2-3; 8 bases are a match to TRBD2. V was clipped by 2 bases and J by 4 bases; unmatched bases: 2. Germline V lookup: CDR1 SGHTA, CDR2 FQGTGA. This CDR3 has 14 amino acids. The DNA of the CDR3 is TGTGCCAGCAGCTTAGCGGGAGGAGCAGATACGCAGTATTTT. Protein product: CASSLAGGADTQYF.

The chain uses TRBV7-9 and TRBJ2-6, with 10 positions matching TRBD2. The CDR3 spans 17 residues. With 3 bases clipped from V and 0 bases from J, the junction kept 2 bases outside the gene matches. Germline V lookup: CDR1 SEHNR, CDR2 FQNEAQ (reference sequence). The CDR3 DNA reads TGTGCCAGCAGCTTCAGCGGGAGGGACTCTGGGGCCAACGTCCTGACTTTC. It is translated as CASSFSGRDSGANVLTF. Looking up the rest from reference TRBV7-9 and TRBJ2-6 gives the full variable domain: DTGVSQNPRHKITKRGQNVTFRCDPISEHNRLYWYRQTLGQGPEFLTYFQNEAQLEKSRLLSDRFSAERPKGSFSTLEIQRTEQGDSAMYLCASSFSGRDSGANVLTFGAGSRLTVL.

V is TRBV4-1 and J is TRBJ2-7; D remains unclear. V was shortened by 3 bases and J by 4 bases, with 16 bases between the two germline ends. From germline, CDR1 is MGHRA and CDR2 YSYEKL. CDR3 length: 15 residues. The CDR3, as DNA: TGCGCCAGCAGCCAGGGCCCGGGCCTCGGGTACGAGCAGTACTTC. Its protein product is CASSQGPGLGYEQYF.

CDR3 sequence: CASSSSGSRETQYF. The CDR3 DNA sequence: TGTGCCAGCAGCTCCAGCGGGAGTAGGGAGACCCAGTACTTC. V and J are TRBV9 and TRBJ2-5, with 8 bases matching TRBD2. The CDR3 has 14 amino acids. The V and J ends lost 4 bases and 5 bases, in that order; junction bases with no gene match: 7. Germline loops: CDR1 SGDLS, CDR2 YYNGEE.

The rearrangement links TRBV27 to TRBJ2-1, with 7 bases that match TRBD2. The germline CDR1 and CDR2 sequences are MNHEY and SMNVEV (reference sequence). There are 15 residues in the CDR3. With 2 bases clipped from V and 0 bases from J, the junction kept 1 base outside the gene matches. The CDR3 coding sequence is TGTGCCAGCAGTTTAGGGAGGGCCTCCTACAATGAGCAGTTCTTC. Translated, it gives CASSLGRASYNEQFF.